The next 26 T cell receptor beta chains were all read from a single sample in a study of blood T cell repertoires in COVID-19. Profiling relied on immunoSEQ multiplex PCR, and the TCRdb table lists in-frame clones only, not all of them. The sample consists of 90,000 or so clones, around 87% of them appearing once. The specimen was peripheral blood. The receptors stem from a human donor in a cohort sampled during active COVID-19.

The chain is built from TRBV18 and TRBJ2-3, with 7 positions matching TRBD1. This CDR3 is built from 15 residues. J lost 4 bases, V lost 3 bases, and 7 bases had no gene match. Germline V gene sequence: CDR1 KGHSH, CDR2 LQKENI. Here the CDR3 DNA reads TGTGCCAGCTCACCGCGACAGGGTCAGGCAGATACGCAGTATTTT. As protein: CASSPRQGQADTQYF. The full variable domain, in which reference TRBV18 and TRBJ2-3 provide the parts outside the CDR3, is NAGVMQNPRHLVRRRGQEARLRCSPMKGHSHVYWYRQLPEEGLKFMVYLQKENIIDESGMPKERFSAEFPKEGPSILRIQQVVRGDSAAYFCASSPRQGQADTQYFGPGTRLTVL.

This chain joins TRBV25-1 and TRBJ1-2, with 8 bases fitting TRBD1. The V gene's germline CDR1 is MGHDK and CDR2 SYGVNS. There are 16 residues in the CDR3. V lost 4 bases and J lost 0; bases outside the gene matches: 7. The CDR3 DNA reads TGTGCCAGCAGTGGGACAGGGACGCCTTCTAACTATGGCTACACCTTC. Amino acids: CASSGTGTPSNYGYTF.

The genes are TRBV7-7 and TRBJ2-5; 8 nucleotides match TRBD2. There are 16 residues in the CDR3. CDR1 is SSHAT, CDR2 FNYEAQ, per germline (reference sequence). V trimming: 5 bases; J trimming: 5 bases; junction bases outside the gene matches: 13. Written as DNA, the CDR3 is TGTGCCAGCAGCCCGAGGGTCGGGCGGGGGGTGGAGACCCAGTACTTC. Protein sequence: CASSPRVGRGVETQYF.

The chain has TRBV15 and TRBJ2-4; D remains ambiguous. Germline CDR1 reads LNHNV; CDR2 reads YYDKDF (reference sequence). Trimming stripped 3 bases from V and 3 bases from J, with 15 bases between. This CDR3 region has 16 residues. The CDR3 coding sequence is TGTGCCACCAGCAGGCCGACGGGTTACGGCAAAAACATTCAGTACTTC. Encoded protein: CATSRPTGYGKNIQYF. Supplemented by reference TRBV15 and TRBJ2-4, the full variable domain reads DAMVIQNPRYQVTQFGKPVTLSCSQTLNHNVMYWYQQKSSQAPKLLFHYYDKDFNNEADTPDNFQSRRPNTSFCFLDIRSPGLGDTAMYLCATSRPTGYGKNIQYFGAGTRLSVL.

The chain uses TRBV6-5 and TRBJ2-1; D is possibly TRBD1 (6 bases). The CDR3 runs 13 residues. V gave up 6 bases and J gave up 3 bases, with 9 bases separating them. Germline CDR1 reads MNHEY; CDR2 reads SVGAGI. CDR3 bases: TGTGCCAGCAGCCGACAGGTCTACAATGAGCAGTTCTTC. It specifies CASSRQVYNEQFF.

The CDR3 DNA is TGTGCCTCCGAGCGCGGGGCTGTACTAGTTAGCACAGATACGCAGTATTTT. It translates to CASERGAVLVSTDTQYF. The chain joins TRBV9 to TRBJ2-3, with a possible D match to TRBD2 (6 bases). The CDR3 loop spans 17 amino acids. Germline V gene lookup returns CDR1 SGDLS and CDR2 YYNGEE. The germline V and J ends were trimmed by 10 bases and 0 bases, with 24 bases remaining between them.

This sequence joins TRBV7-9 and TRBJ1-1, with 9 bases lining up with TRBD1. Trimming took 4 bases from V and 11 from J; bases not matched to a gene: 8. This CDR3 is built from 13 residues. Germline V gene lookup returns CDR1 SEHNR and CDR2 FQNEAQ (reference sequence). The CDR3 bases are TGTGCCAGCAGCTCACAGGGGGCATGGGTGGCTTTCTTT. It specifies CASSSQGAWVAFF.

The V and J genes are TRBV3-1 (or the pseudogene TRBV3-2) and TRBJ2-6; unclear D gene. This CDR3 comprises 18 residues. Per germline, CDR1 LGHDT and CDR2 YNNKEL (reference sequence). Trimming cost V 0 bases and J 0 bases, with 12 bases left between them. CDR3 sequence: CASSQDPLQISGANVLTF. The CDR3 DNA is TGTGCCAGCAGCCAAGACCCATTGCAGATCTCTGGGGCCAACGTCCTGACTTTC.

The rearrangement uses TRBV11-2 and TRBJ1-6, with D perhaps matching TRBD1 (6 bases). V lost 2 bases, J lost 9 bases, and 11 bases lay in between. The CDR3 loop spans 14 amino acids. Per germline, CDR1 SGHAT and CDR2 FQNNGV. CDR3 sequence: CASSLSVQGSPLHF. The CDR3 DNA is TGTGCCAGCAGCTTATCCGTACAGGGTTCACCCCTCCACTTT.

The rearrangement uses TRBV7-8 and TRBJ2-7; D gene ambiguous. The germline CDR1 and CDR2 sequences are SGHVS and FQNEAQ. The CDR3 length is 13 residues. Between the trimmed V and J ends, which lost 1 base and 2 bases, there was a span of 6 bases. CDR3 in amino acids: CASSLGRAYEQYF. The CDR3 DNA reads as TGTGCCAGCAGCTTAGGTCGGGCCTACGAGCAGTACTTC.

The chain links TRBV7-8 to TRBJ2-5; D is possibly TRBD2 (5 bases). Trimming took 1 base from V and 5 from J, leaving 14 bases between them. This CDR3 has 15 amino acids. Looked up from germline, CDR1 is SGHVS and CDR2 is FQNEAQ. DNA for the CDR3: TGTGCCAGCAGCTTAGTGGTCGGGGATCGGGAGACCCAGTACTTC. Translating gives CASSLVVGDRETQYF.

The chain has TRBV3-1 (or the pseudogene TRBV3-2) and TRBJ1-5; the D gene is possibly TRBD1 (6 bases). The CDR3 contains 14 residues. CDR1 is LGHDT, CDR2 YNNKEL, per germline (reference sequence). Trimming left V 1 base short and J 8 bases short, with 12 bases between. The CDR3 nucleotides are TGTGCCAGCAGCCAAGGAACAGGGAGGGAGCCCCAGCATTTT. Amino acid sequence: CASSQGTGREPQHF.

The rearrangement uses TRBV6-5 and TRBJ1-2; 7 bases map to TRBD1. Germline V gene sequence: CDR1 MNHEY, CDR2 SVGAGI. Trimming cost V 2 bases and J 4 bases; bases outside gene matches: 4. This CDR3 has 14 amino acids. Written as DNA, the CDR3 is TGTGCCAGCAGTTACGAGGGGGCCGGCTATGGCTACACCTTC. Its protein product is CASSYEGAGYGYTF.

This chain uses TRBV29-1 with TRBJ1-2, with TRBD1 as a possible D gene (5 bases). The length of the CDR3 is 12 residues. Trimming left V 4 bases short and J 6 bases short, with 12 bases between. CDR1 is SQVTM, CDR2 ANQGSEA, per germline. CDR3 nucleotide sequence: TGCAGCGTTGCCCAGGGAATAAATGGCTACACCTTC. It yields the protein CSVAQGINGYTF.

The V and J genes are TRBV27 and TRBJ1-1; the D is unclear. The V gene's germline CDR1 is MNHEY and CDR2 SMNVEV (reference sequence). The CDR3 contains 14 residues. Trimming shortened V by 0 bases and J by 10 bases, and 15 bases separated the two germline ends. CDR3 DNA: TGTGCCAGCAGTTTATCAACCCCCCCCGGGGTAGCTTTCTTT. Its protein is CASSLSTPPGVAFF.

CDR3 sequence reads: CASSQGAGGSPLHF. The DNA of the CDR3 is TGTGCCAGCAGCCAAGGGGCGGGGGGTTCACCCCTCCACTTT. The V gene is TRBV3-1 (or the pseudogene TRBV3-2), the J gene TRBJ1-6, with D maybe TRBD1 (5 bases). Germline CDR1 is LGHDT and CDR2 is YNNKEL (reference sequence). This CDR3 spans 14 amino acids. V lost 1 base and J lost 9, with 10 bases in between.

CDR3 sequence (DNA): TGTGCCAGCAGCATAGGACAGGGAGGCTACACCTTC. Protein product: CASSIGQGGYTF. The gene calls are TRBV5-6 and TRBJ1-2; 8 bases fit TRBD1. J was trimmed by 8 bases and V by 4 bases; bases with no gene match: 4. Germline CDR1 and CDR2: SGHDT and YYEEEE. The CDR3 covers 12 residues.

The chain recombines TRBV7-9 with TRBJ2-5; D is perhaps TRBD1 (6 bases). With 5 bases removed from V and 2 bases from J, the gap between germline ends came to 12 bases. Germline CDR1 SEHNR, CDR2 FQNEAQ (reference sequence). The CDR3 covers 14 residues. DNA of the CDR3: TGTGCCAGCAGCCCACAGGGTCGACAAGAGACCCAGTACTTC. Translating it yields CASSPQGRQETQYF.

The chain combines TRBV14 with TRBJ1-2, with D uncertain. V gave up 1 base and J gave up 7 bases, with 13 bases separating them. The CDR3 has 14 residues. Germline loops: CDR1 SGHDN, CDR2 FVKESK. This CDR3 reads CASSQVGHRSGYTF. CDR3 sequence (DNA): TGTGCCAGCAGCCAAGTCGGTCACCGAAGTGGCTACACCTTC.

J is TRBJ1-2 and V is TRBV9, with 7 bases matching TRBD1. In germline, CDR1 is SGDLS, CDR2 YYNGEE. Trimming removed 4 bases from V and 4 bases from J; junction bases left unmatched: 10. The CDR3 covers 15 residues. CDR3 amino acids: CASSSNRGLGYGYTF. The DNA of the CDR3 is TGTGCCAGCAGCTCAAACAGGGGATTGGGCTATGGCTACACCTTC. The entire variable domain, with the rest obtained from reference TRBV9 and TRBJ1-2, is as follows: DSGVTQTPKHLITATGQRVTLRCSPRSGDLSVYWYQQSLDQGLQFLIQYYNGEERAKGNILERFSAQQFPDLHSELNLSSLELGDSALYFCASSSNRGLGYGYTFGSGTRLTVV.

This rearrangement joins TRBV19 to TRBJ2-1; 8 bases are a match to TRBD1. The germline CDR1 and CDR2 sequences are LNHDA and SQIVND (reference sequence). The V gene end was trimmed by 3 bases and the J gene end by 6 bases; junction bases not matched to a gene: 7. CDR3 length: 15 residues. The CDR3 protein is CASSMSQGARNEQFF. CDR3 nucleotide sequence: TGTGCCAGTAGTATGAGTCAGGGGGCTCGCAATGAGCAGTTCTTC.

CDR3 protein: CASSQGHPNTEAFF. In DNA, the CDR3 is TGCGCCAGCAGCCAGGGACACCCGAACACTGAAGCTTTCTTT. This chain uses TRBV4-1 with TRBJ1-1; D may be TRBD1 (6 bases). V was pared by 3 bases and J by 1 base, with 9 bases between. The CDR3 has 14 amino acids. CDR1 and CDR2 (germline): MGHRA, YSYEKL.

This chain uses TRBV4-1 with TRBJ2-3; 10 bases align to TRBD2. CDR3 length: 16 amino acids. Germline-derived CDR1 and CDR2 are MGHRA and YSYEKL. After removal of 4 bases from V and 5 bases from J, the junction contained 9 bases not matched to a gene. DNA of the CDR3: TGCGCCAGCAGCCCCCAGGTAGCGGGGGGTATAGATACGCAGTATTTT. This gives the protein CASSPQVAGGIDTQYF.

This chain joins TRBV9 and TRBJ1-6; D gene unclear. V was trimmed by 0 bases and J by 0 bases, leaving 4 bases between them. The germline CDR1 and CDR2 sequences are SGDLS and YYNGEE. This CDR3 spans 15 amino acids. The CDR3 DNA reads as TGTGCCAGCAGCGTAGCTAGCTCCTATAATTCACCCCTCCACTTT. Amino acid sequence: CASSVASSYNSPLHF.

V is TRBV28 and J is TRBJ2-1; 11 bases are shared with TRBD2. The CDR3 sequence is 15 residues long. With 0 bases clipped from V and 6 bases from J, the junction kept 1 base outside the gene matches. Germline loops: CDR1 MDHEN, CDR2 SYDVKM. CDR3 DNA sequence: TGTGCCAGCAGTTTATGGGGACTAGCGGCCAATGAGCAGTTCTTC. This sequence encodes CASSLWGLAANEQFF.

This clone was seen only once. The DNA for the CDR3 is TGCGCCAGCAGCTTGACAGGGGTTCAGCCCCAGCATTTT. Encoded protein: CASSLTGVQPQHF. The gene calls are TRBV5-1 and TRBJ1-5; the match to TRBD1 covers 7 bases. CDR3 length equals 13 residues. The V and J ends lost 1 base and 6 bases, in that order; junction bases with no gene match: 1. CDR1 and CDR2 (germline): SGHRS, YFSETQ.